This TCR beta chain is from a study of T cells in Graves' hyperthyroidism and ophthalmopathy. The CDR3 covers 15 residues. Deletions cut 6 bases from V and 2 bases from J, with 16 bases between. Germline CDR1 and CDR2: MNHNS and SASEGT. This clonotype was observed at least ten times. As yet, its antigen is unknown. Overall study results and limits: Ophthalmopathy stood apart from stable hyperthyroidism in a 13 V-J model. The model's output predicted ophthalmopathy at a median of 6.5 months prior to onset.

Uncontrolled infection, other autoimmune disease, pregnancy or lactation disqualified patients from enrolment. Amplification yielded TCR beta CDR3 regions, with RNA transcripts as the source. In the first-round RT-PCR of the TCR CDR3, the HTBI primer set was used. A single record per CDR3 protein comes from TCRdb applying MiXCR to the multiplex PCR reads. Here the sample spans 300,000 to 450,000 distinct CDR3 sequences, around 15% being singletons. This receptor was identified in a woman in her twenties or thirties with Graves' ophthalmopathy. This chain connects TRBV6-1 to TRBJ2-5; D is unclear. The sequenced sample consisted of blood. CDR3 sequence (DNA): TGTGCCAGCAGGAAGATTACTAATAAACAAGAGACCCAGTACTTC. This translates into CASRKITNKQETQYF.